This TCR beta chain appears in the sequencing data of a study of T cells after yellow fever vaccination. TCRdb fed the 5' RACE reads into MiXCR, producing one record per CDR3 protein. Among about 180,000 distinct CDR3 sequences listed, approximately 6.2% were seen once. This clonotype showed up just a few times. The CDR3 contains 15 residues. V dropped 2 bases and J dropped 2 bases, with 13 bases sitting between them. Germline V CDR1 and CDR2: SGHRS, YFSETQ. The TCR sequence derives from a man aged 18 to 30 who received the YFV17D yellow fever vaccine. The chain employs TRBV5-1 and TRBJ1-1, with TRBD1 as a possible D gene (5 bases). This sample comprised CD4+ T cells sorted from PBMCs, obtained on the day of the first yellow fever vaccination. CDR3 nucleotides: TGCGCCAGCAGCTTCGGGGCAGGACCTAACACTGAAGCTTTCTTT. This gives the protein CASSFGAGPNTEAFF.